Described below is a single TCR beta chain sequence and its context. What it binds is not known. This sample was included in a study of T cell responses to AZD1222 COVID-19 vaccine. Germline V gene lookup returns CDR1 GTSNPN and CDR2 SVGIG (reference sequence). V gave up 4 bases and J gave up 2 bases, with 20 bases separating them. The CDR3 extends over 17 amino acids. Profiling relied on immunoSEQ multiplex PCR, and the TCRdb table lists in-frame clones only, not all of them. The sample yields 150,000 or so clones, under 95% seen once. Study-level findings and limits: White British people made up most donors, females outnumbered males, and clonal diversity was possibly underestimated. Repertoires were obtained solely post-peak T cell response.

The J gene is TRBJ2-2, the V gene TRBV30; possible D gene TRBD2, 6 bases. The clonotype was recovered from an adult who received the AZD1222 COVID-19 vaccine. Sequencing used peripheral blood, obtained 28 days after the second AZD1222 dose. The CDR3 nucleotides are TGTGCCTGGAACACCCCTTTTCGGGGGATAAACACCGGGGAGCTGTTTTTT. Translated, it gives CAWNTPFRGINTGELFF.